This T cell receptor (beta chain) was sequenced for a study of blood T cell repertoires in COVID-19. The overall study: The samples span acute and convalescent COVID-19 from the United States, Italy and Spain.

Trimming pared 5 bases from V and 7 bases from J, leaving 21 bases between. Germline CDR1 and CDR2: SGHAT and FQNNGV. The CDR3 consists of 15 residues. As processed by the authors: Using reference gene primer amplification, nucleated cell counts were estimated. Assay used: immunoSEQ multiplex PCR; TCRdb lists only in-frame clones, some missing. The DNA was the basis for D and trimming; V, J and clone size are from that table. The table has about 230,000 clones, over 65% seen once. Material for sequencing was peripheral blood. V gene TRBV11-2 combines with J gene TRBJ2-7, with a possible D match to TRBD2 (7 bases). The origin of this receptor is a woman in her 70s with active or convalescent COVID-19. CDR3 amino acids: CASSPFEGGAREQYF. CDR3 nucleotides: TGTGCCAGCAGCCCCTTCGAAGGGGGGGCCCGGGAGCAGTACTTC. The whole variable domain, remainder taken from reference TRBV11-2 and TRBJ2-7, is EAGVAQSPRYKIIEKRQSVAFWCNPISGHATLYWYQQILGQGPKLLIQFQNNGVVDDSQLPKDRFSAERLKGVDSTLKIQPAKLEDSAVYLCASSPFEGGAREQYFGPGTRLTVT.